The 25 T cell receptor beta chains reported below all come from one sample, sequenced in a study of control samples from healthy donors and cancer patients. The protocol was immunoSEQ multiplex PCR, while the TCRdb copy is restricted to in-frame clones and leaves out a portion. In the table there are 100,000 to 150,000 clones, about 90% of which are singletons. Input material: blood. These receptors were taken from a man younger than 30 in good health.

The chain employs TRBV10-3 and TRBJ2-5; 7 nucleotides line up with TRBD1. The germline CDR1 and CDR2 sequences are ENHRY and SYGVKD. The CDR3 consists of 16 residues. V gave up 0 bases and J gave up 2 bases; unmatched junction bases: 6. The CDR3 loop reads CAISESGQIAQETQYF. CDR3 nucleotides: TGTGCCATCAGTGAGTCGGGACAGATAGCTCAAGAGACCCAGTACTTC.

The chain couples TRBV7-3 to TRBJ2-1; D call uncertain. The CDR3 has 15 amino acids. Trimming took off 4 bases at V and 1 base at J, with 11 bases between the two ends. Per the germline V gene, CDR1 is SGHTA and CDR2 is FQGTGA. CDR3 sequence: CASSYPTTSYNEQFF. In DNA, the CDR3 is TGTGCCAGCAGCTACCCCACAACTTCCTACAATGAGCAGTTCTTC.

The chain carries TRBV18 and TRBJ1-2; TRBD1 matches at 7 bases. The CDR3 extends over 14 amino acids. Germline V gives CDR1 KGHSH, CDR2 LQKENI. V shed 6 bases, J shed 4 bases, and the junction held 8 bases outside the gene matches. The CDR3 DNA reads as TGTGCCAGCTCTTTGGAGGGGGCTGGCTATGGCTACACCTTC. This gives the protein CASSLEGAGYGYTF.

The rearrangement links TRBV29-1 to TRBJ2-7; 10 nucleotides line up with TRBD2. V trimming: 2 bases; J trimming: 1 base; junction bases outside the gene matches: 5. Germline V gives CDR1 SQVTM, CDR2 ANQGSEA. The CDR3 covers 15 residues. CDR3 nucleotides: TGCAGCGTTGAAAAAGCGGGAGGGCGGTCCTACGAGCAGTACTTC. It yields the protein CSVEKAGGRSYEQYF.

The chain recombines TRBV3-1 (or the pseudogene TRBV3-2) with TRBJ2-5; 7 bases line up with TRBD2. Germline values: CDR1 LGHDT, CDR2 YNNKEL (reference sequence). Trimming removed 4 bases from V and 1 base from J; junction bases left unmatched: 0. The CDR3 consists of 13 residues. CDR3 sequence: CASSPSGQETQYF. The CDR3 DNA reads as TGTGCCAGCAGCCCTAGCGGCCAAGAGACCCAGTACTTC.

CDR3 sequence: CASSLRGGEGQPQHF. For the CDR3, the DNA is TGTGCCAGCAGCTTAAGGGGGGGGGAGGGACAGCCCCAGCATTTT. The chain carries TRBV7-2 and TRBJ1-5; D is possibly TRBD1 (6 bases). Trimming pared 2 bases from V and 7 bases from J, leaving 15 bases between. There are 15 residues in the CDR3. CDR1 SGHTA and CDR2 FQGNSA come from the germline V gene.

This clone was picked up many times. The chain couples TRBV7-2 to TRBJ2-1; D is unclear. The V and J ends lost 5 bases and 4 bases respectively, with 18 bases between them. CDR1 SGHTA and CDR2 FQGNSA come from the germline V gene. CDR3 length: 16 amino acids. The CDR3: CASSPGLVASYNEQFF. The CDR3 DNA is TGTGCCAGCAGCCCCGGCCTGGTAGCTTCGTACAATGAGCAGTTCTTC.

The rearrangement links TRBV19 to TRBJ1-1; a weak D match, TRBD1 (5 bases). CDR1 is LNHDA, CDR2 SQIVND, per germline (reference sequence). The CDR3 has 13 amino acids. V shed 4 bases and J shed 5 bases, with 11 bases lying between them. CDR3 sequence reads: CASSTNQGTEAFF. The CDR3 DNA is TGTGCCAGTAGTACTAACCAGGGAACTGAAGCTTTCTTT. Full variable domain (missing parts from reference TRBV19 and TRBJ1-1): DGGITQSPKYLFRKEGQNVTLSCEQNLNHDAMYWYRQDPGQGLRLIYYSQIVNDFQKGDIAEGYSVSREKKESFPLTVTSAQKNPTAFYLCASSTNQGTEAFFGQGTRLTVV.

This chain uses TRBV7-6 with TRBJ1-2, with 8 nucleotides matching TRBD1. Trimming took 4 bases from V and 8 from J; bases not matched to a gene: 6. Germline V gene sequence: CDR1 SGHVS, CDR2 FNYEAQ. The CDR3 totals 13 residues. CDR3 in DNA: TGTGCCAGCAGCTCACCAGGGGGCGCGGGCTACACCTTC. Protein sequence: CASSSPGGAGYTF.

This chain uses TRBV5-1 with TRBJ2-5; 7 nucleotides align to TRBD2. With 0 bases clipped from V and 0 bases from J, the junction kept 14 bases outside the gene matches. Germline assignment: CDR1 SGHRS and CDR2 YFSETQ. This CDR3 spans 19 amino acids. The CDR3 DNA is TGCGCCAGCAGCTTGGTTGGGCCTAGCGGAAGAAGGTACCAAGAGACCCAGTACTTC. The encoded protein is CASSLVGPSGRRYQETQYF.

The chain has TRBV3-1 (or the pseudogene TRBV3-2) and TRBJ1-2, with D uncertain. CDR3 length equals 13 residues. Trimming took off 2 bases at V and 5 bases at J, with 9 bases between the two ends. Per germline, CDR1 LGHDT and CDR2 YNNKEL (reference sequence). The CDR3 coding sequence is TGTGCCAGCAGCCAATTAAGGACGTATGGCTACACCTTC. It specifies CASSQLRTYGYTF.

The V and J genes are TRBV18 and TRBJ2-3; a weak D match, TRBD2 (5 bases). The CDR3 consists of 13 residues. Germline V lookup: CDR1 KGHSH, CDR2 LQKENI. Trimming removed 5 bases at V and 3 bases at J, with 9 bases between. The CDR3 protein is CASSYRETDTQYF. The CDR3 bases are TGTGCCAGCTCATACCGGGAAACAGATACGCAGTATTTT.

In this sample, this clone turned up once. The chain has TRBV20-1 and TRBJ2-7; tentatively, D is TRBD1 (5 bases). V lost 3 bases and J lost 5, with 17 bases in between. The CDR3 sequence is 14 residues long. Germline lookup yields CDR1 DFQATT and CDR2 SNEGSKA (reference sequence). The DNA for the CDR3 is TGCAGTGCTAGTGGCAGGGTTCGCACTCACGAGCAGTACTTC. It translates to CSASGRVRTHEQYF.

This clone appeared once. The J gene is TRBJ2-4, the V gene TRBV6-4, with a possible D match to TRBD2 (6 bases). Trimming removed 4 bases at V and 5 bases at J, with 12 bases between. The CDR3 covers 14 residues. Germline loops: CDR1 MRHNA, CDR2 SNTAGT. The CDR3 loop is CASSVGGNQNIQYF. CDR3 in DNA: TGTGCCAGCAGTGTCGGAGGGAATCAAAACATTCAGTACTTC.

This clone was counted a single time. The chain's CDR3 is CASSQGSSTDTQYF. In DNA form, the CDR3 reads TGTGCCAGTAGTCAGGGATCTTCAACAGATACGCAGTATTTT. The genes are TRBV19 and TRBJ2-3; D perhaps matches TRBD1 (5 bases). Trimming left V 5 bases short and J 3 bases short, with 12 bases between. CDR1 and CDR2 (germline): LNHDA, SQIVND (reference sequence). The CDR3 sequence is 14 residues long.

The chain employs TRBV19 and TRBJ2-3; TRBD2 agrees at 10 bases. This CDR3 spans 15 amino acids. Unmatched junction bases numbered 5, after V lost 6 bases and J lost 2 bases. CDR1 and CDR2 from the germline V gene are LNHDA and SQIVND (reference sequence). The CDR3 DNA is TGTGCCAGTAGAGGACTAGCGGAAGACACAGATACGCAGTATTTT. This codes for CASRGLAEDTDTQYF.

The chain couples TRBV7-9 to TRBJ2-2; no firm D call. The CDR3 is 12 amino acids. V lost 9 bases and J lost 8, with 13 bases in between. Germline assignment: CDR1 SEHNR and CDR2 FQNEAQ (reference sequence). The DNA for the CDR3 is TGTGCCAGGGGCGGCGACCTGGGGGAGCTGTTTTTT. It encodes CARGGDLGELFF. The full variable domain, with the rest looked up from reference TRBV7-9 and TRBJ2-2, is DTGVSQNPRHKITKRGQNVTFRCDPISEHNRLYWYRQTLGQGPEFLTYFQNEAQLEKSRLLSDRFSAERPKGSFSTLEIQRTEQGDSAMYLCARGGDLGELFFGEGSRLTVL.

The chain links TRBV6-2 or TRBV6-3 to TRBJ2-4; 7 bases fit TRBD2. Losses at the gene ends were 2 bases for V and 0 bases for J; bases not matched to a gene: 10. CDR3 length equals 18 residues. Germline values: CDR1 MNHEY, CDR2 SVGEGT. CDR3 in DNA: TGTGCCAGCAGTTACGGGAGCGGGAATGAACTAGCCAAAAACATTCAGTACTTC. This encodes CASSYGSGNELAKNIQYF.

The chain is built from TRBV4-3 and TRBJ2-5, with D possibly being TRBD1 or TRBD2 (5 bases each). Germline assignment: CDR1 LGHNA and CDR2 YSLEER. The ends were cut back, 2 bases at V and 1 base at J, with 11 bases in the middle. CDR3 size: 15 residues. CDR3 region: CASSQPPGTQETQYF. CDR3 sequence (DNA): TGCGCCAGCAGCCAACCCCCCGGGACCCAAGAGACCCAGTACTTC.

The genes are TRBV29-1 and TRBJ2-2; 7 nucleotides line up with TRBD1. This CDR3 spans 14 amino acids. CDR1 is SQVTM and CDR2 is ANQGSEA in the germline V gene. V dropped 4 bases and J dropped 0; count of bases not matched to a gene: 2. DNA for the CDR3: TGCAGCGTTGTTGGACAGGCGAACACCGGGGAGCTGTTTTTT. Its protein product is CSVVGQANTGELFF.

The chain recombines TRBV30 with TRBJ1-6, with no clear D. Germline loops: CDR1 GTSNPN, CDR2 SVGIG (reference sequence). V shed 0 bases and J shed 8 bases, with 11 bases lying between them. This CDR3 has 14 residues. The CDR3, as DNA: TGTGCCTGGAGTGTATCGGGGAGCGATTCACCCCTCCACTTT. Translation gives CAWSVSGSDSPLHF.

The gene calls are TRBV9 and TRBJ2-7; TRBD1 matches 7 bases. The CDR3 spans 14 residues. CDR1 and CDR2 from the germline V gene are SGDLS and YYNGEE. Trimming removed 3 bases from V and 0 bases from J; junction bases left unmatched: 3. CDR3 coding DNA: TGTGCCAGCAGCGAGGGGGCCCTCTCCTACGAGCAGTACTTC. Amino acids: CASSEGALSYEQYF.

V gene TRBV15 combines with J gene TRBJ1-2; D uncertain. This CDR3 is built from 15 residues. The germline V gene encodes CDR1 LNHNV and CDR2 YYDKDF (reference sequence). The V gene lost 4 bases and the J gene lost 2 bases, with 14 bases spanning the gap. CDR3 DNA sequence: TGTGCCACCAGCATACCCTTAGGTCGCAACTATGGCTACACCTTC. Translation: CATSIPLGRNYGYTF.

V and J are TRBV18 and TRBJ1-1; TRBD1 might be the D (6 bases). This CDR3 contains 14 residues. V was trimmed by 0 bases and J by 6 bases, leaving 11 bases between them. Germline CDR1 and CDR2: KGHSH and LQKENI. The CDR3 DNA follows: TGTGCCAGCTCACCACCGATAGGGGGGGCTGAAGCTTTCTTT. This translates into CASSPPIGGAEAFF.

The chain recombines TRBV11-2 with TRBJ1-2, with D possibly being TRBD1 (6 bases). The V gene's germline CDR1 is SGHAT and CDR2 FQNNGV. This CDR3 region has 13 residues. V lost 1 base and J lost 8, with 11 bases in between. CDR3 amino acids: CASSLASGVGYTF. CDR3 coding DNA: TGTGCCAGCAGCTTAGCTTCAGGGGTAGGCTACACCTTC.